The following is a TCR beta chain sequence with its context. These data are taken from a study of blood T cell repertoires in COVID-19. Across the study: COVID-19 samples, acute and convalescent, were from the United States, Italy and Spain.

Per the original methods: Reference gene primer amplification gave estimated nucleated cell counts. The method was immunoSEQ multiplex PCR; TCRdb's version includes in-frame clones alone and lacks a portion of them. The DNA gave D and trimming, while V, J and clone size come from that table. The repertoire holds over 70,000 clones, with more than 75% as singletons. Germline V gene lookup returns CDR1 SGHTA and CDR2 FQGNSA. Trimming at V came to 5 bases and at J to 5 bases, leaving 7 bases not matched to a gene. The CDR3 totals 16 residues. Patients from Seattle were sampled longitudinally, starting during active infection.

The TCR comes from a man aged 60 to 69 with COVID-19, enrolled during active disease. The genes are TRBV7-2 and TRBJ1-5, with 12 bases fitting TRBD1. The sample taken for sequencing was peripheral blood. The CDR3 loop is CASSPPGQGAYQPQHF. The CDR3 bases are TGTGCCAGCAGCCCCCCGGGACAGGGGGCCTATCAGCCCCAGCATTTT.